This TCR beta chain was found in a study of blood T cell repertoires in COVID-19 (dated by TCRdb to between 2020 and 2021). Background for the entire study: The collaborator samples originated in the United States, Italy and Spain and spanned the acute and convalescent phases of COVID-19. Where available, HLA class I and class II types were obtained from metadata supplied by the sample provider rather than from assay-based typing. The repertoires were released in a freely available public database intended as a resource for research on the immune response to SARS-CoV-2. Samples were obtained from the ongoing ImmuneRACE study (first 160 participants) and from 1,254 subjects provided by 6 global collaborators. Subjects who had been exposed to COVID-19, were actively infected with it, or had recovered from it provided the deeply sampled blood TCRbeta repertoires that made up the dataset. The prospective study material was composed of cDNA or gDNA derived from T cells, B-cell-depleted T cells, or PBMCs. Nearly every sample came with metadata listing a de-identified subject ID, COVID-19 status, age in years and sex.

Study-level results and caveats: The quantity of clinical and demographic metadata differed by source and by participant and was supplied without curation.

The immunoSEQ Assay, a bias-controlled multiplex PCR, was used to amplify TCRbeta CDR3 regions from genomic DNA. In the source study's methods: The number of nucleated cells in each sample was estimated from the amplification of reference gene primers within the assay. Sequence reads were collapsed and filtered to measure the absolute abundance of every unique TCRbeta CDR3 rearrangement. For each sample, productive Simpson clonality was calculated by taking the square root of Simpson's diversity index across productive rearrangements. TCRdb retrieved this table from immuneACCESS and kept in-frame rearrangements only. Not all clones are present; in checked studies, unresolved V genes account for under half, and no reason is known for the remainder. V, J and clone size are those of that table, while D and trimming were read from the DNA. This sample has around 340,000 clones in its table, and around nine tenths of those were observed once. The ten top clones hold roughly 3.9% of the sample.

From a lookup of the germline V gene, CDR1 and CDR2 are MDHEN and SYDVKM. V is reduced by 5 bases and J by 5 bases, leaving a spacing of 15 bases between them. The CDR3, cysteine through phenylalanine, is 14 amino acids long. The CDR3 DNA has 42 bases and is translated from base 1. For this clone: Its antigen has not been determined. There are no base qualities to consult, and no much larger clone falls within one base.

One collaborating source in Seattle enrolled patients while the patients were actively infected and followed the patients over time throughout the course of disease. Each collaborating institution followed its own protocols to collect whole blood in K2EDTA tubes. For TCRbeta analysis, collaborators shipped samples in one of three forms: frozen whole blood, isolated PBMCs, or DNA extracted from either of those sample types. This sequence originates from a woman in her sixties or seventies with COVID-19, enrolled during active disease. The sequencing sample was made of peripheral blood. This chain is built from TRBV28 and TRBJ1-1; TRBD1 could be the D gene, as 5 bases match. The sequenced DNA is TGTGCCAGCAGTCAACTACCTCGGGGGACTGAAGCTTTCTTT. Its protein reads: CASSQLPRGTEAFF.